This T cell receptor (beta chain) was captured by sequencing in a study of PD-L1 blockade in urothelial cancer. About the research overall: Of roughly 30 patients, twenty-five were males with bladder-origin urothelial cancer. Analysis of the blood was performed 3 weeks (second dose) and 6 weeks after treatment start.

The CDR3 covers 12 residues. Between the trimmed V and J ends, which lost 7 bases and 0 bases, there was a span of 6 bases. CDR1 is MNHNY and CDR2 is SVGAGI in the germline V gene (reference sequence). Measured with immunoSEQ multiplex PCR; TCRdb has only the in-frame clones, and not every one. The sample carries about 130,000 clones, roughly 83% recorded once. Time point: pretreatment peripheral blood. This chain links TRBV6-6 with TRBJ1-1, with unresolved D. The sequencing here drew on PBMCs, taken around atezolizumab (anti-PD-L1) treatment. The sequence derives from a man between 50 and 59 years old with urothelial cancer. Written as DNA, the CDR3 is TGTGCCAGCACCACATTGAACACTGAAGCTTTCTTT. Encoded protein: CASTTLNTEAFF.